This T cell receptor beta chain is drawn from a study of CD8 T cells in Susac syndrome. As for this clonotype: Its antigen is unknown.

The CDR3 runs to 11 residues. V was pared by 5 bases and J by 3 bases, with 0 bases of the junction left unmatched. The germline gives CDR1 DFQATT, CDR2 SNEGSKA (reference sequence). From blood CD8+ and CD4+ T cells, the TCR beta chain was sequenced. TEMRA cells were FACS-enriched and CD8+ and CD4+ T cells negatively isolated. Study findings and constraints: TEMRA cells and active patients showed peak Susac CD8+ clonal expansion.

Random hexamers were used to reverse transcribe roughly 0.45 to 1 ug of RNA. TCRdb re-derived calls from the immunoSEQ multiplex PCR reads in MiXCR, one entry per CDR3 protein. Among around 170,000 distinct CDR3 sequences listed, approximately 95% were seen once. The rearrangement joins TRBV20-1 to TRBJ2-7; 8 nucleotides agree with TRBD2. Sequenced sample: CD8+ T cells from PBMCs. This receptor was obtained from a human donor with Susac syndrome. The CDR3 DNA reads TGCAGTGCTGGGACTAGCTACGAGCAGTACTTC. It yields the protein CSAGTSYEQYF.